Sequencing of this T cell receptor beta chain was carried out in a study of molecular identifiers for immune sequencing clone quantification. At the level of the study: Replicates partitioned RNA from approximately 20,000 or 100,000 naive CD8 cells into five parts, sequencing four.

The sorting of naive CD8 T cells used the CD8+CD4-CCR7+CD45RA+ phenotype. TCRdb recomputed calls from the PCR reads with MiXCR, one row per CDR3 protein. The sample lists 40,000 to 50,000 distinct CDR3 sequences, 15% to 20% seen once, with under 1.3% in the top ten. Study-wide results and limits: Investigators reportedly could detect spiked Jurkat TCR RNA from one cell among approximately 970,000 naive cells.

This clonotype was counted at least ten times. Its antigen is undetermined. The sequence derives from a human donor in good health. Some libraries in this study had Jurkat cell RNA spiked in. The source material was naive CD8+ T cells from blood, with Jurkat cell RNA spiked in. As for subset: FACS-sorted CD8+CD4-CCR7+CD45RA+ naive T cells.

This chain's CDR3 is CASFPGTGADIQYF. The CDR3 nucleotides are TGTGCCAGCTTCCCAGGTACAGGGGCGGACATTCAGTACTTC. The V and J genes are TRBV6-2 or TRBV6-3 and TRBJ2-4, with 7 bases aligning to TRBD1. Germline-derived CDR1 and CDR2 are MNHEY and SVGEGT. The CDR3 has 14 amino acids. The V and J ends lost 8 bases and 8 bases, in that order; junction bases with no gene match: 12.